The next 21 T cell receptor beta chains were all read from a single sample in a study of shared clonotypes between healthy human individuals (dated by TCRdb to 2020 to 2021). Libraries were made using the immunoSEQ multiplex PCR assay. TCRdb took over this immuneACCESS table, retaining in-frame rearrangements with V and J assigned. Such tables are incomplete; in checked studies, under half of the missing clones stem from an unresolved V gene, and the remainder is unexplained. The sample yields nearly 600,000 clones; 95% to 96% were counted once. 0.11% of the sample goes to the ten largest clones. CD8 naive samples were obtained by positive selection for CCR7 among CD45RO-negative cells, yielding a CD45RA+CCR7+ population from which TemRA cells were excluded. The sample comprised naive CD8+ T cells sorted from blood. The cell subset or site label on this specimen signifies: CD45RA+CCR7+. Every receptor here comes from a woman aged 25 to 45 in good health.

This clone occurred once. The rearrangement links TRBV9 to TRBJ1-1, with a weak D call TRBD1 (5 bases). CDR3 length equals 13 residues. V was trimmed by 5 bases and J by 4 bases, leaving 12 bases between them. Germline V CDR1 and CDR2: SGDLS, YYNGEE. This CDR3 is CASRTPGGTEAFF. The CDR3 coding sequence is TGTGCCAGCAGAACCCCGGGGGGCACTGAAGCTTTCTTT.

This clone showed up just a few times. This chain links TRBV28 with TRBJ1-5; D is perhaps TRBD1 (5 bases). The CDR3 runs 15 residues. Per germline, CDR1 MDHEN and CDR2 SYDVKM. V lost 6 bases and J lost 1, with 13 bases in between. In DNA, the CDR3 is TGTGCCAGCAGACCCGGGACGTGGAGCAATCAGCCCCAGCATTTT. Amino acid sequence: CASRPGTWSNQPQHF.

V gene TRBV5-1 combines with J gene TRBJ2-7; TRBD2 matches 7 bases. The length of the CDR3 is 15 residues. Germline V lookup: CDR1 SGHRS, CDR2 YFSETQ. The V gene end was trimmed by 4 bases and the J gene end by 2 bases; junction bases not matched to a gene: 9. The CDR3 sequence is CASSAAWGGPYEQYF. The CDR3 DNA reads TGCGCCAGCAGCGCGGCTTGGGGGGGACCCTACGAGCAGTACTTC.

The chain carries TRBV30 and TRBJ2-5; D unclear. With 1 base removed from V and 2 bases from J, the gap between germline ends came to 14 bases. The CDR3 is 15 amino acids. Germline V gives CDR1 GTSNPN, CDR2 SVGIG (reference sequence). This CDR3 reads CAWSALGSSQETQYF. The CDR3 nucleotides are TGTGCCTGGAGTGCTCTGGGGTCCTCTCAAGAGACCCAGTACTTC.

The chain carries TRBV7-6 and TRBJ2-3; either TRBD1 or TRBD2 may fit D (7 bases each). Germline CDR1 reads SGHVS; CDR2 reads FNYEAQ. The CDR3 sequence is 15 residues long. The V gene lost 1 base and the J gene lost 6 bases, with 14 bases spanning the gap. CDR3 bases: TGTGCCAGCAGCTTAGTCCCCAGGGGGGGGGATACGCAGTATTTT. Amino acid sequence: CASSLVPRGGDTQYF.

The chain links TRBV27 to TRBJ1-2; D perhaps matches TRBD1 (5 bases). The V gene's germline CDR1 is MNHEY and CDR2 SMNVEV (reference sequence). CDR3 length: 15 amino acids. The V and J ends lost 5 bases and 1 base respectively, with 14 bases between them. For the CDR3, the DNA is TGTGCCAGCAGTCACAACAGGCATATTAACTATGGCTACACCTTC. It encodes CASSHNRHINYGYTF.

The chain has TRBV28 and TRBJ2-2; 9 bases are shared with TRBD2. J gave up 2 bases and V 3 bases, and 4 bases lay outside the gene matches. This CDR3 is built from 16 residues. The germline gives CDR1 MDHEN, CDR2 SYDVKM. For the CDR3, the DNA is TGTGCCAGCAGTTTCCCTAGCGGGGATAACACCGGGGAGCTGTTTTTT. Its translation: CASSFPSGDNTGELFF.

A note on this clone: Other nucleotide sequences from this sample produce the same CDR3. The chain is built from TRBV27 and TRBJ1-2; D is unclear. V was trimmed by 2 bases and J by 2 bases, leaving 6 bases between them. From germline, CDR1 is MNHEY and CDR2 SMNVEV (reference sequence). This CDR3 region has 13 residues. CDR3 residues: CASSLGANYGYTF. CDR3 sequence (DNA): TGTGCCAGCAGTTTAGGTGCGAACTATGGCTACACCTTC.

This clone was detected only once. V usage is TRBV19 and J usage is TRBJ1-6; 10 bases are a match to TRBD1. Germline values: CDR1 LNHDA, CDR2 SQIVND (reference sequence). The length of the CDR3 is 15 residues. The junction had 4 bases not matched to a gene; V was cut back by 6 bases and J by 5 bases. For the CDR3, the DNA is TGTGCCAGTAGCGCGGGACAGGGGCATAATTCACCCCTCCACTTT. As protein: CASSAGQGHNSPLHF.

As regards this clone: The sample holds other DNA sequences that translate to the same CDR3. The J gene is TRBJ2-1, the V gene TRBV7-9; D unresolved. With 0 bases removed from V and 8 bases from J, the gap between germline ends came to 5 bases. Germline CDR1 SEHNR, CDR2 FQNEAQ (reference sequence). The CDR3 length is 12 residues. The CDR3 loop is CASSLALHEQFF. CDR3 DNA: TGTGCCAGCAGCTTAGCGCTTCATGAGCAGTTCTTC.

Comment on this clone: The identical CDR3 is also encoded by other nucleotide sequences in the sample. V and J are TRBV27 and TRBJ2-7; 10 bases match TRBD1. The CDR3 contains 14 residues. The germline V gene has CDR1 MNHEY and CDR2 SMNVEV (reference sequence). V shed 5 bases and J 2 bases; nucleotides not matched to a gene: 3. The CDR3 DNA follows: TGTGCCAGCAGTGCCGGGACAGGGGCCTACGAGCAGTACTTC. Translated, it gives CASSAGTGAYEQYF.

This chain joins TRBV6-6 and TRBJ2-1; D possibly corresponds to TRBD1 (6 bases). From germline, CDR1 is MNHNY and CDR2 SVGAGI (reference sequence). The CDR3 totals 15 residues. Trimming took off 6 bases at V and 0 bases at J, with 12 bases between the two ends. DNA of the CDR3: TGTGCCAGCAGCCCCGACAGGAGCTCCTACAATGAGCAGTTCTTC. It codes for CASSPDRSSYNEQFF.

This clone was seen a single time. The rearrangement uses TRBV9 and TRBJ1-1; D is undetermined. Trimming removed 0 bases at V and 4 bases at J, with 10 bases between. CDR1 and CDR2 (germline): SGDLS, YYNGEE. CDR3 length: 14 residues. This CDR3 is CASSVGPVGTEAFF. DNA for the CDR3: TGTGCCAGCAGCGTAGGTCCGGTGGGCACTGAAGCTTTCTTT.

This chain links TRBV7-6 with TRBJ2-7; TRBD2 might be the D (7 bases). Trimming removed 4 bases from V and 3 bases from J, with 19 bases in between. The CDR3 has 16 residues. Looked up from germline, CDR1 is SGHVS and CDR2 is FNYEAQ. Here the CDR3 DNA reads TGTGCCAGCAGCTCCGCGTCGGGGGGAGGGGGCTACGAGCAGTACTTC. It codes for CASSSASGGGGYEQYF.

There are a few counts of this clone. The chain links TRBV16 to TRBJ1-1, with D uncertain. The CDR3 runs to 13 residues. Between the trimmed V and J ends, which lost 1 base and 12 bases, there was a span of 15 bases. CDR1 is KGHSY and CDR2 is FQNENV in the germline V gene. The CDR3 DNA follows: TGTGCCAGCAGCCAATTCATAGATGCGTGGCCTTTCTTT. Translation: CASSQFIDAWPFF. Using reference TRBV16 and TRBJ1-1 for the parts outside the CDR3, the full variable domain is GEEVAQTPKHLVRGEGQKAKLYCAPIKGHSYVFWYQQVLKNEFKFLISFQNENVFDETGMPKERFSAKCLPNSPCSLEIQATKLEDSAVYFCASSQFIDAWPFFGQGTRLTVV.

The chain employs TRBV2 and TRBJ2-6; D call uncertain. V dropped 7 bases and J dropped 1 base, with 8 bases sitting between them. The CDR3 has 14 residues. CDR1 and CDR2 (germline): SNHLY, FYNNEI. Here the CDR3 DNA reads TGTGCCAGCACCGTTCTGTCTGGGGCCAACGTCCTGACTTTC. Amino acids: CASTVLSGANVLTF.

V usage is TRBV27 and J usage is TRBJ2-5; D perhaps matches TRBD2 (5 bases). The J call is in doubt because the DNA end fits TRBJ2-7 better. Germline CDR1 is MNHEY and CDR2 is SMNVEV (reference sequence). This CDR3 is 17 amino acids long. CDR3 amino acids: CASSPSYSERVQYEQYF. The CDR3, as DNA: TGTGCCAGCAGTCCATCCTATAGCGAGAGGGTCCAGTACGAGCAGTACTTC.

The genes are TRBV29-1 and TRBJ2-7; D is ambiguous. This CDR3 region has 13 residues. Trimming removed 6 bases at V and 2 bases at J, with 14 bases between. Per germline, CDR1 SQVTM and CDR2 ANQGSEA. DNA for the CDR3: TGCAGCGTCGTCACAGACTCTGCCTACGAGCAGTACTTC. It is translated as CSVVTDSAYEQYF.

The chain joins TRBV28 to TRBJ1-2; D is unresolved. Germline CDR1 reads MDHEN; CDR2 reads SYDVKM. Trimming pared 4 bases from V and 13 bases from J, leaving 13 bases between. This CDR3 has 11 residues. The CDR3 loop is CASSSGPKFTF. CDR3 coding DNA: TGTGCCAGCAGTTCCGGGCCCAAATTCACCTTC.

CDR3 amino acids: CASSDPSQTTYNEQFF. The CDR3 nucleotides read TGTGCCAGCAGTGATCCTTCGCAGACCACCTACAATGAGCAGTTCTTC. This sequence joins TRBV2 and TRBJ2-1; D is ambiguous. V lost 3 bases, J lost 2 bases, and 14 bases lay in between. This CDR3 has 16 amino acids. CDR1 is SNHLY and CDR2 is FYNNEI in the germline V gene.

In DNA form, the CDR3 reads TGCAGCGTTACTGCAGTGAACACCGGGGAGCTGTTTTTT. It yields the protein CSVTAVNTGELFF. This sequence joins TRBV29-1 and TRBJ2-2; D unclear. The V and J ends lost 5 bases and 1 base respectively, with 8 bases between them. Germline V gene lookup returns CDR1 SQVTM and CDR2 ANQGSEA. CDR3 size: 13 residues.